This TCR beta chain emerged from a study of post-analysis software for immune sequencing data. Study information: Disease trajectories encompassed relapsing-remitting, secondary progressive and progressive-relapsing multiple sclerosis. Study results and caveats: There were five or six TRBV segments more frequent in patients than controls, and TRBV5-6, TRBV5-1 and TRBV20-1 were among them. Those with multiple sclerosis, the patient group, showed significantly lower normalized Chao1 diversity than controls.

Prepared libraries of TCR beta cDNA carried unique molecular identifiers. It was from about 0.98 to 11 million T cells that about 540,000 cDNA molecules came. TCRdb reanalysed the PCR reads using MiXCR and keeps one entry per CDR3 protein. The profile shows approximately 690,000 distinct CDR3 sequences, around 64% of them singletons. This clonotype was counted only a few times. Its antigen is unidentified. CDR1 is MDHEN, CDR2 SYDVKM, per germline. The CDR3 length is 13 residues. V was clipped by 8 bases and J by 0 bases, with 9 bases between them. This sequence originates from a girl aged 2 to 10 with multiple sclerosis. V and J are TRBV28 and TRBJ2-3, with D unresolved. Sequenced input: blood. The CDR3 nucleotides read TGTGCCAGCGGCGCAGCCAGCACAGATACGCAGTATTTT. Its translation: CASGAASTDTQYF.